Here is one TCR beta chain with its context. Its antigen is unknown. These data originate in a study of human T cells and chemical hapten exposure. Study background: Patients, mostly women, had alopecia areata, alopecia totalis or alopecia universalis. From small differences in pooled library volume came most of the variation in per-sample TCR yields.

TCRdb redid the calling of the RACE reads with MiXCR, one entry per CDR3 protein. The data show about 120,000 distinct CDR3 sequences, with approximately 13% seen just once and around 2.8% held by the top ten. Regarding the study as a whole: Counts of TCRs above 1 in 1000 frequency stayed unchanged with DPC sensitization. The study found expanded TCRs formed significantly more large CDR3 similarity clusters than controls.

J gave up 5 bases and V 4 bases, and 7 bases lay outside the gene matches. The CDR3 runs to 15 residues. In germline, CDR1 is MGHDK, CDR2 SYGVNS. Time point reported: pre-sensitization, week 0. Indicated treatment: therapeutic diphenylcyclopropenone sensitization with weekly scalp DPC. This receptor was taken from a woman under 30 with alopecia areata. Some clones in this sample may be carry-over from other donors' samples. This specimen was whole blood, taken in connection with sensitization to the hapten diphenylcyclopropenone (DPC). The chain uses TRBV25-1 and TRBJ1-1; 10 nucleotides match TRBD1. The CDR3 region has the DNA TGTGCCAGCAGTGCCCATAGACAGGGGGCGACTGAAGCTTTCTTT. This sequence encodes CASSAHRQGATEAFF.